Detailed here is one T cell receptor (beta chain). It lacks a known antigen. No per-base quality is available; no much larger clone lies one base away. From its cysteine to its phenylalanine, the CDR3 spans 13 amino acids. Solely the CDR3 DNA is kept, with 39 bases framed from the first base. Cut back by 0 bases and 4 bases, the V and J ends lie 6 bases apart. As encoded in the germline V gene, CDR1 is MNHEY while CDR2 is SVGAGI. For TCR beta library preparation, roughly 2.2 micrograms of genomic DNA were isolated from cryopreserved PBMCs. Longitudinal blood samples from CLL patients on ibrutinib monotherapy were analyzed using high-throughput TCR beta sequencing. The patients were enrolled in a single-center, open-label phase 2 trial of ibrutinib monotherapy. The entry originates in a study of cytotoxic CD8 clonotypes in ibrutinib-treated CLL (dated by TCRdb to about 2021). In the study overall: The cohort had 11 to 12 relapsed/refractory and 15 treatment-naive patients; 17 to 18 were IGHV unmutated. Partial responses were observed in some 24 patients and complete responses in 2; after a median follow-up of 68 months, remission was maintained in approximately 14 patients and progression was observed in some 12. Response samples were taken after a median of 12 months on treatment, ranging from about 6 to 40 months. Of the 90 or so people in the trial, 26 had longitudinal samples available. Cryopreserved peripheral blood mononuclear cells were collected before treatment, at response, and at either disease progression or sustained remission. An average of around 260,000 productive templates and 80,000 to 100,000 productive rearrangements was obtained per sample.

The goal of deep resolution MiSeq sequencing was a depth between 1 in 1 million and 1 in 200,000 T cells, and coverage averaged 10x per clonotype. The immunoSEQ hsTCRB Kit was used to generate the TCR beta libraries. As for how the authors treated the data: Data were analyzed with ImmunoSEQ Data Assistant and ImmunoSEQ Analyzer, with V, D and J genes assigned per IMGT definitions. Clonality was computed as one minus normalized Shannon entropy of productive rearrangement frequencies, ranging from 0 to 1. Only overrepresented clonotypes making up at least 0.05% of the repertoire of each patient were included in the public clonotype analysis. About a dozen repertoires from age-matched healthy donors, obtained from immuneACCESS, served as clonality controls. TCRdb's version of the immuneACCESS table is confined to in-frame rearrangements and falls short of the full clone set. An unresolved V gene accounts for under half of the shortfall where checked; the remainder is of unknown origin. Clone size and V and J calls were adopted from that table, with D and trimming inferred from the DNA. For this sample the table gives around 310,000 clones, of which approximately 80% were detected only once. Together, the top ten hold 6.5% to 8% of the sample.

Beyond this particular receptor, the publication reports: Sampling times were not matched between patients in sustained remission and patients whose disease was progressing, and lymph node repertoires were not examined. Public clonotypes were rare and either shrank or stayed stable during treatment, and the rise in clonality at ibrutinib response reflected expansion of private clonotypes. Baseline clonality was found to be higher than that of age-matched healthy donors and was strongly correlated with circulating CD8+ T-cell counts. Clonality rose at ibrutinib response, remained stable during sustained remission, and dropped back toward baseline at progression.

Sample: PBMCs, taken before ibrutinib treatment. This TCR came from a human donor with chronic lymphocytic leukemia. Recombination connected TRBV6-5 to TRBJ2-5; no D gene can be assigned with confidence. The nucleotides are TGTGCCAGCAGTTACTCTGGGCGAGAGACCCAGTACTTC. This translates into CASSYSGRETQYF.